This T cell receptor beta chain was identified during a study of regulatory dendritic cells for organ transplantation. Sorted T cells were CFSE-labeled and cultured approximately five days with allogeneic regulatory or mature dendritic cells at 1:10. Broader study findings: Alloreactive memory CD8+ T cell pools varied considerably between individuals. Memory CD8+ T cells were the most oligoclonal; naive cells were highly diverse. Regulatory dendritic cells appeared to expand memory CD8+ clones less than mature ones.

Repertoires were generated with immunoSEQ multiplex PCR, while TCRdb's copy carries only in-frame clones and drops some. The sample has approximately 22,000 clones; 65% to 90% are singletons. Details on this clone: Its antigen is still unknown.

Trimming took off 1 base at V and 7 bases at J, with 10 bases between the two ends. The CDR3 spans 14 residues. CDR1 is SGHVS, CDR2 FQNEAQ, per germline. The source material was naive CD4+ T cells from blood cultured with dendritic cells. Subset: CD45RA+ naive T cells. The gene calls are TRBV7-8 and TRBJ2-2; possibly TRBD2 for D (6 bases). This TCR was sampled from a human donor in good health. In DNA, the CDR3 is TGTGCCAGCAGCTTAGTTCGGGGAGGCGGGGAGCTGTTTTTT. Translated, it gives CASSLVRGGGELFF.